The 32 T cell receptor beta chains reported below all come from one sample, sequenced in a study of somatic mutations in cytotoxic T cells in rheumatoid arthritis. Some clones are missing from TCRdb's copy, which holds only in-frame ones; the method was immunoSEQ multiplex PCR. The sample carries roughly 20,000 clones, approximately 82% recorded once. Source material: CD8+ T cells sorted from blood. All receptors derive from an adult with rheumatoid arthritis.

J is TRBJ1-1 and V is TRBV10-3, with TRBD1 identical over 8 bases. V shed 10 bases, J shed 1 base, and the junction held 8 bases outside the gene matches. Germline lookup yields CDR1 ENHRY and CDR2 SYGVKD. CDR3 length: 14 amino acids. This CDR3 reads CATQPDRANTEAFF. The CDR3 nucleotides are TGTGCCACCCAGCCGGACAGGGCGAACACTGAAGCTTTCTTT.

V and J are TRBV7-6 and TRBJ2-1, with 10 bases matching TRBD1. The length of the CDR3 is 15 residues. After removal of 5 bases from V and 9 bases from J, the junction contained 10 bases not matched to a gene. Germline V gene data show CDR1 as SGHVS and CDR2 as FNYEAQ. As DNA, the CDR3 is TGTGCCAGCAGCGATACCGGGACAGGGGAAAGTGAGCAGTTCTTC. This codes for CASSDTGTGESEQFF.

This clone was counted between two and nine times. The chain carries TRBV6-4 and TRBJ2-3; 14 bases are shared with TRBD2. The CDR3 is made up of 13 amino acids. The V and J ends lost 8 bases and 5 bases, in that order; junction bases with no gene match: 0. CDR1 is MRHNA, CDR2 SNTAGT, per germline. The CDR3 reads CASGTSGRDTQYF. CDR3 coding DNA: TGTGCCAGCGGGACTAGCGGGAGAGATACGCAGTATTTT.

The V gene is TRBV4-1, the J gene TRBJ2-1; D unclear. The CDR3 contains 12 residues. Trimming left V 0 bases short and J 3 bases short, with 0 bases between. Germline V CDR1 and CDR2: MGHRA, YSYEKL. CDR3 DNA sequence: TGCGCCAGCAGCCAAGACTACAATGAGCAGTTCTTC. This translates into CASSQDYNEQFF.

V gene TRBV6-5 combines with J gene TRBJ2-7; 7 bases are shared with TRBD2. Germline V CDR1 and CDR2: MNHEY, SVGAGI. This CDR3 has 13 residues. With 6 bases clipped from V and 1 base from J, the junction kept 3 bases outside the gene matches. Here the CDR3 reads CASSLGGSYEQYF. In DNA form, the CDR3 reads TGTGCCAGCAGCCTCGGGGGGTCCTACGAGCAGTACTTC.

The rearrangement uses TRBV10-3 and TRBJ2-7; 9 nucleotides match TRBD2. The CDR3 consists of 14 residues. J was trimmed by 3 bases and V by 9 bases; bases with no gene match: 9. In germline, CDR1 is ENHRY, CDR2 SYGVKD. The CDR3 sequence is CAMASGEGLYEQYF. CDR3 sequence (DNA): TGTGCCATGGCTAGCGGGGAGGGCCTCTACGAGCAGTACTTC.

V and J are TRBV11-2 and TRBJ2-2, with a tentative D call TRBD2 (6 bases). Per germline, CDR1 SGHAT and CDR2 FQNNGV. The CDR3 totals 17 residues. The V end lost 0 bases, the J end lost 5 bases, and 16 bases lay between the germline ends. CDR3: CASSLELWEDKTGELFF. The DNA of the CDR3 is TGTGCCAGCAGCTTAGAGTTGTGGGAGGATAAGACCGGGGAGCTGTTTTTT.

A single count supports this clone. The rearrangement joins TRBV27 to TRBJ2-1, with 9 nucleotides matching TRBD2. Germline V lookup: CDR1 MNHEY, CDR2 SMNVEV (reference sequence). The CDR3 consists of 15 residues. V gave up 4 bases and J gave up 2 bases; unmatched junction bases: 3. The CDR3 coding sequence is TGTGCCAGCAGTTATAGCGGGAGCCCCTACAATGAGCAGTTCTTC. This gives the protein CASSYSGSPYNEQFF.

The chain combines TRBV6-5 with TRBJ2-7, with a weak D call TRBD2 (7 bases). V lost 6 bases and J lost 3, with 15 bases in between. This CDR3 contains 14 residues. CDR1 and CDR2 from the germline V gene are MNHEY and SVGAGI. This chain's CDR3 is CASRQGGSIYEQYV. The CDR3 coding sequence is TGTGCCAGCAGACAGGGAGGGTCTATCTACGAGCAGTACGTC.

This chain joins TRBV9 and TRBJ2-4; D is possibly TRBD1 or TRBD2 (6 bases each). Trimming took off 4 bases at V and 1 base at J, with 12 bases between the two ends. There are 15 residues in the CDR3. The germline CDR1 and CDR2 sequences are SGDLS and YYNGEE. Here the CDR3 reads CASSPGASAKNIQYF. The CDR3 coding sequence is TGTGCCAGCAGCCCGGGGGCTAGTGCCAAAAACATTCAGTACTTC.

V and J are TRBV2 and TRBJ1-1; weak D call: TRBD1 (6 bases). The V gene lost 8 bases and the J gene lost 4 bases, with 17 bases spanning the gap. Germline values: CDR1 SNHLY, CDR2 FYNNEI. The CDR3 spans 14 residues. The CDR3 DNA follows: TGTGCCAGCCTACAGGGAAGGAGGCCCACTGAAGCTTTCTTT. Its translation is CASLQGRRPTEAFF.

CDR3 loop: CASSHRDRAGETQYF. Here the CDR3 DNA reads TGCGCCAGCAGCCACCGAGACAGGGCCGGGGAGACCCAGTACTTC. V is TRBV4-3 and J is TRBJ2-5; 7 positions agree with TRBD1. Germline trimming cut 3 bases from V and 5 bases from J; bases unmatched to any gene: 9. The CDR3 totals 15 residues. The germline V gene encodes CDR1 LGHNA and CDR2 YSLEER.

This clone is medium-sized within its sample. This sequence joins TRBV7-9 and TRBJ1-5; the D is unclear. This CDR3 is 13 amino acids long. Germline V gene data show CDR1 as SEHNR and CDR2 as FQNEAQ (reference sequence). V was trimmed by 1 base and J by 2 bases, leaving 3 bases between them. The CDR3: CASSLGRNQPQHF. The DNA of the CDR3 is TGTGCCAGCAGCTTAGGGCGCAATCAGCCCCAGCATTTT.

This clone was seen just once. The chain employs TRBV28 and TRBJ1-4; 8 bases align to TRBD1. Trimming removed 11 bases from V and 5 bases from J; junction bases left unmatched: 10. CDR3 length: 14 amino acids. Germline V gives CDR1 MDHEN, CDR2 SYDVKM. This chain's CDR3 is CAGSDRGENEKLFF. The CDR3 DNA is TGTGCCGGATCAGACAGGGGCGAAAATGAAAAACTGTTTTTT.

The chain carries TRBV5-6 and TRBJ1-2, with TRBD1 identical over 7 bases. CDR1 is SGHDT, CDR2 YYEEEE, per germline. CDR3 length: 14 amino acids. J lost 4 bases, V lost 4 bases, and 7 bases had no gene match. The CDR3 coding sequence is TGTGCCAGCAGCGGCAGGGGGATCATCTATGGCTACACCTTC. Encoded protein: CASSGRGIIYGYTF.

The chain links TRBV21-1 to TRBJ1-5. TRBV21-1 represents a pseudogene. The length of the CDR3 is 16 residues. DNA for the CDR3: TGTGCCAGCAGCAAAGCCGGGACGGATAGCAATCAGCCCCAGCATTTT. It is translated as CASSKAGTDSNQPQHF.

This sequence joins TRBV28 and TRBJ1-1; tentatively, D is TRBD1 (5 bases). V was shortened by 8 bases and J by 1 base, with 17 bases between the two germline ends. The CDR3 spans 15 residues. The germline V gene encodes CDR1 MDHEN and CDR2 SYDVKM. DNA for the CDR3: TGTGCCAGCCTTGGGACGGACGAGCCGAACACTGAAGCTTTCTTT. It is translated as CASLGTDEPNTEAFF.

The V gene is TRBV7-8, the J gene TRBJ1-6; TRBD1 might be the D (5 bases). Germline CDR1 and CDR2: SGHVS and FQNEAQ. The CDR3 contains 13 residues. The germline V and J ends were trimmed by 6 bases and 10 bases, with 13 bases remaining between them. The chain's CDR3 is CASSPGGGSPLHF. CDR3 in DNA: TGTGCCAGCAGTCCAGGTGGGGGGTCACCCCTCCACTTT. The whole variable domain, filled in from reference TRBV7-8 and TRBJ1-6, reads GAGVSQSPRYKVAKRGQDVALRCDPISGHVSLFWYQQALGQGPEFLTYFQNEAQLDKSGLPSDRFFAERPEGSVSTLKIQRTQQEDSAVYLCASSPGGGSPLHFGNGTRLTVT.

J is TRBJ2-7 and V is TRBV30; no firm D call. Deletions cut 0 bases from V and 0 bases from J, with 24 bases between. The CDR3 runs 19 residues. From germline, CDR1 is GTSNPN and CDR2 SVGIG (reference sequence). CDR3 sequence: CAWSVRIRSLPTSSYEQYF. CDR3 nucleotides: TGTGCCTGGAGTGTACGTATCAGGAGCTTACCGACAAGCTCCTACGAGCAGTACTTC.

This chain connects TRBV4-2 to TRBJ2-1; weak D call: TRBD1 (5 bases). The CDR3 has 13 residues. Trimming stripped 3 bases from V and 4 bases from J, with 7 bases between. The germline V gene encodes CDR1 LGHNA and CDR2 YNFKEQ. CDR3 protein: CASSQTAYNEQFF. The CDR3 DNA sequence: TGTGCCAGCAGCCAGACAGCGTACAATGAGCAGTTCTTC.

The chain links TRBV19 to TRBJ2-7; D gene ambiguous. CDR3 length: 12 amino acids. The ends were cut back, 3 bases at V and 2 bases at J, with 5 bases in the middle. Germline lookup yields CDR1 LNHDA and CDR2 SQIVND (reference sequence). The CDR3 loop is CASSMGTYEQYF. The CDR3 coding sequence is TGTGCCAGTAGTATGGGCACCTACGAGCAGTACTTC.

This clone was counted only a few times. The chain is built from TRBV27 and TRBJ1-5; the D is unclear. The germline V gene encodes CDR1 MNHEY and CDR2 SMNVEV (reference sequence). The CDR3 extends over 14 amino acids. Trimming cost V 0 bases and J 1 base, with 4 bases left between them. This CDR3 is CASSLSASNQPQHF. CDR3 in DNA: TGTGCCAGCAGTTTATCGGCAAGCAATCAGCCCCAGCATTTT.

The chain carries TRBV9 and TRBJ1-5; 9 nucleotides align to TRBD1. The CDR3 spans 16 residues. V shed 5 bases and J 1 base; nucleotides not matched to a gene: 7. Germline values: CDR1 SGDLS, CDR2 YYNGEE. CDR3 coding DNA: TGTGCCAGCAGTGAAGATGGGACAGGGAGCAATCAGCCCCAGCATTTT. Its protein is CASSEDGTGSNQPQHF.

The chain joins TRBV13 to TRBJ2-1, with 16 bases that match TRBD2. Losses at the gene ends were 8 bases for V and 8 bases for J; bases not matched to a gene: 9. Per the germline V gene, CDR1 is PRHDT and CDR2 is FYEKMQ (reference sequence). This CDR3 comprises 16 residues. DNA for the CDR3: TGTGCCAGCGGGACTAGCGGGAGGGGTATCGGTGATGAGCAGTTCTTC. It encodes CASGTSGRGIGDEQFF.

Worth noting for this clone: This sample includes further DNA sequences coding for the same CDR3. The chain uses TRBV27 and TRBJ2-2; D remains unclear. The V and J ends lost 5 bases and 2 bases respectively, with 3 bases between them. In germline, CDR1 is MNHEY, CDR2 SMNVEV (reference sequence). This CDR3 comprises 12 residues. The CDR3 here is CASSLNTGELFF. In DNA, the CDR3 is TGTGCCAGCAGTCTCAACACCGGGGAGCTGTTTTTT.

V usage is TRBV7-9 and J usage is TRBJ2-1; 8 bases agree with TRBD2. V lost 3 bases to trimming and J lost 5 bases; unmatched junction nucleotides: 9. CDR3 length equals 16 residues. Germline V lookup: CDR1 SEHNR, CDR2 FQNEAQ (reference sequence). The CDR3 bases are TGTGCCAGCAGCTTGTCTCCGGGACTAGTCAACAATGAGCAGTTCTTC. This encodes CASSLSPGLVNNEQFF.

The rearrangement links TRBV28 to TRBJ1-2, with 9 bases lining up with TRBD1. Germline CDR1 reads MDHEN; CDR2 reads SYDVKM. CDR3 length: 14 residues. Losses at the gene ends were 6 bases for V and 5 bases for J; bases not matched to a gene: 7. In DNA, the CDR3 is TGTGCCAGCAGGATCCGGGACAGGGCGTATGGCTACACCTTC. This sequence encodes CASRIRDRAYGYTF.

The V gene is TRBV15, the J gene TRBJ1-4; a possible D gene is TRBD1 (5 bases). The CDR3 covers 15 residues. CDR1 LNHNV and CDR2 YYDKDF come from the germline V gene (reference sequence). V shed 0 bases and J shed 4 bases, with 9 bases lying between them. The CDR3 protein is CATSREMGDNEKLFF. The CDR3 DNA is TGTGCCACCAGCAGAGAGATGGGGGATAATGAAAAACTGTTTTTT.

The chain links TRBV11-2 to TRBJ2-1; perhaps D is TRBD1 or TRBD2 (7 bases each). Germline V CDR1 and CDR2: SGHAT, FQNNGV. This CDR3 spans 16 amino acids. V was cut by 7 bases and J by 8 bases, with 24 bases left in between. The CDR3 spells CASTPLTRGGVDEQFF. CDR3 DNA: TGTGCCAGCACTCCTCTTACCAGGGGGGGCGTCGATGAGCAGTTCTTC.

V gene TRBV2 combines with J gene TRBJ1-2, with a possible D match to TRBD1 (5 bases). Germline values: CDR1 SNHLY, CDR2 FYNNEI. There are 12 residues in the CDR3. V shed 6 bases and J shed 3 bases, with 8 bases lying between them. The CDR3 region has the DNA TGTGCCAGCAGGTTACAGGACTATGGCTACACCTTC. Translated, it gives CASRLQDYGYTF. Full variable domain (rest looked up from reference TRBV2 and TRBJ1-2): EPEVTQTPSHQVTQMGQEVILRCVPISNHLYFYWYRQILGQKVEFLVSFYNNEISEKSEIFDDQFSVERPDGSNFTLKIRSTKLEDSAMYFCASRLQDYGYTFGSGTRLTVV.

This rearrangement joins TRBV27 to TRBJ1-5; the D gene is possibly TRBD1 (6 bases). This CDR3 region has 12 residues. V was clipped by 5 bases and J by 4 bases, with 6 bases between them. Germline loops: CDR1 MNHEY, CDR2 SMNVEV (reference sequence). The CDR3 is CASSQGNQPQHF. CDR3 bases: TGTGCCAGCAGTCAGGGGAATCAGCCCCAGCATTTT.

The chain uses TRBV5-1 and TRBJ2-1; TRBD1 matches at 8 bases. Trimming removed 0 bases from V and 4 bases from J; junction bases left unmatched: 3. Looked up from germline, CDR1 is SGHRS and CDR2 is YFSETQ. The CDR3 is 15 amino acids. The CDR3 is CASSLETGVYNEQFF. The CDR3 DNA reads TGCGCCAGCAGCTTGGAGACAGGGGTGTACAATGAGCAGTTCTTC.